This TCR beta chain emerged from a study of metastatic and nonmetastatic thyroid tumors. Turning to the study itself: Peripheral blood and tumor or nodule samples from malignant and benign thyroid patients were compared. Study-level points and caveats: Significantly higher TCR beta diversity was reportedly seen in malignant thyroid tumors than benign nodules, in blood and tumor.

The CDR3 contains 12 residues. In germline, CDR1 is SGHTA, CDR2 FQGNSA. V was trimmed by 3 bases and J by 4 bases, leaving 7 bases between them. By frequency in the sample, this clone is medium-sized. Its matching antigen is unknown. Authors' processing steps: Clinicopathological groups differed in CDR3, with these differences serving to build a distant-metastasis classifier for papillary thyroid cancer. TCRdb re-called clones via MiXCR from the PCR reads. In this record, the V and J calls reflect TCRdb's handling and not the investigators' own analysis. The sample consists of fewer than 15,000 clones, about 25% of them appearing once. Thyroid surgery took place with no prior treatment in any patient.

The sequence was obtained from a female donor with papillary thyroid cancer or a benign thyroid nodule (not recorded which). Some clones in this sample may be carry-over from other donors' samples. The specimen sequenced was blood. J is TRBJ2-7 and V is TRBV7-2; maybe TRBD1 (6 bases). The CDR3 here is CASSLTGYEQYF. The CDR3 DNA is TGTGCCAGCAGCTTGACAGGATACGAGCAGTACTTC.